This entry describes one TCR beta chain. This sample was included in a study of shared clonotypes between healthy human individuals. Looking at the study overall: Researchers drew samples from a couple of women and a few men aged 18 to 49.

Those who donated were healthy HIV-negative adults, with no recent acute infections or vaccinations reported. Researchers partitioned CD4+ cells into CD45RA+ naive and CD45RA-negative memory subsets. An even split of each subset's genomic DNA across several immunoSEQ plates was performed. Clones were sequenced by immunoSEQ multiplex PCR, and TCRdb holds only the in-frame ones, with some missing. The repertoire has some 2,100,000 clones, approximately 94% of them found once; the top ten carry 0.1% to 0.15%. The germline V and J ends were trimmed by 2 bases and 6 bases, with 5 bases remaining between them. The CDR3 length is 11 residues. The germline CDR1 and CDR2 sequences are SGHNT and YYREEE (reference sequence).

Sequencing was done on a sample of naive CD4+ T cells sorted from blood. The subset is: CD45RA+ positively selected. The origin of this receptor is a man between 18 and 35 years old in good health. The chain uses TRBV5-4 and TRBJ1-1; D unclear. DNA of the CDR3: TGTGCCAGCAGCTTTGGCCCTGAAGCTTTCTTT. Residues: CASSFGPEAFF.